This TCR beta chain was retrieved from a study of cytomegalovirus exposure and HLA in healthy donors. Findings of the study overall: Later on, an analysis tied 15,000 to 20,000 TCR beta sequences to HLA alleles at 0.05 false discovery rate. Earlier analysis yielded a pattern in which most TCR beta V segments were productive about 90% or about 30% of the time.

This PCR relied on a set of 60 Vbeta primers and 13 Jbeta primers. Generated by immunoSEQ multiplex PCR, the TCRdb table keeps only in-frame clones and is missing some. This table has 150,000 to 180,000 clones, 65% to 90% appearing once. Worth noting for this clone: Its target is not known.

Germline CDR1 and CDR2: SGHVS and FQNEAQ. The V and J ends lost 0 bases and 6 bases, in that order; junction bases with no gene match: 5. This CDR3 region has 15 residues. The clonotype was recovered from a woman in her fifties or sixties in good health and CMV-seropositive. The sequenced sample consisted of PBMCs. The chain carries TRBV7-8 and TRBJ2-7; 10 bases fit TRBD1. CDR3 residues: CASSLAGTGVFEQYF. The CDR3, as DNA: TGTGCCAGCAGCTTAGCTGGGACAGGGGTGTTCGAGCAGTACTTC.